This T cell receptor beta chain was sequenced in a study of T cells after somatic rescue of genetic block. This CDR3 has 16 amino acids. CDR1 and CDR2 (germline): SGHDT, YYEEEE. V was clipped by 2 bases and J by 5 bases, with 18 bases between them. Produced via immunoSEQ multiplex PCR; TCRdb's table is partial and in-frame only. The top ten clones hold approximately 3% of a sample with around 67,000 clones, roughly nine tenths of them seen once. The clonotype originates from a man aged 35-49 years. The material sequenced was peripheral blood mononuclear cells (PBMCs). The V call is TRBV5-6, the J call TRBJ2-3; TRBD2 is a possible D gene (6 bases). This CDR3 reads CASSFFPTGRGDTQYF. CDR3 in DNA: TGTGCCAGCAGCTTCTTCCCAACGGGGCGGGGAGATACGCAGTATTTT.